Listed below are T cell receptor beta chains from one sample, sequenced in a study of CD8 T cells in ankylosing spondylitis. TCRdb itself ran the 5' RACE reads through MiXCR, one entry per CDR3 protein. The repertoire has 150,000 to 200,000 distinct CDR3 sequences, under 35% of them found once; the top ten carry about 5.5%. Sequencing was carried out using synovial fluid, either unsorted or a sorted T cell fraction (not recorded which). These receptors were obtained from a male donor with ankylosing spondylitis. Each CDR3 is given with its conserved first and last residue. A D gene is named only where the DNA matches it firmly. Not every row has a clone size; where given, it reads once, few, many or a size class.

v_call	d_call	cdr3_length	clone_size	j_call	cdr3_nt	cdr3_aa
TRBV11-2	TRBD2	16	NA	TRBJ2-7	TGTGCCAGCAGGAAAACCGGGACTAGCGCTGACTACGAGCAGTACTTC	CASRKTGTSADYEQYF
TRBV20-1	NA	15	NA	TRBJ2-3	TGCAGTACAACGGATGTACGGGAGCGGACAGATACGCAGTATTTT	CSTTDVRERTDTQYF
TRBV5-1	NA	14	NA	TRBJ1-5	TGCGCCAGCAGCTCCGGAGGTGATAATCAGCCCCAGCATTTT	CASSSGGDNQPQHF
TRBV2	NA	13	many	TRBJ1-2	TGTGCCAGCAGTGATGGGGAGGACTATGGCTACACCTTC	CASSDGEDYGYTF
TRBV20-1	NA	13	NA	TRBJ1-2	TGCAGTGTCGGCAGGCAAGATCTATATGGCTACACCTTC	CSVGRQDLYGYTF
TRBV20-1	NA	16	few	TRBJ2-1	TGCAGTGCTAGTACGGTGTGGGAAGTAAACTACAATGAGCAGTTCTTC	CSASTVWEVNYNEQFF
TRBV5-1	NA	15	few	TRBJ2-2	TGCGCCAGCAGCTTGCGAGCCTCGAACACCGGGGAGCTGTTTTTT	CASSLRASNTGELFF
TRBV12-3/TRBV12-4	NA	17	NA	TRBJ1-3	TGTGCCAGCAGCCTGAACGGGGACGCGTTCTCTGGAAACACCATATATTTT	CASSLNGDAFSGNTIYF
TRBV3-1	NA	16	once	TRBJ1-1	TGTGCCAGCAGCCAAGATTCCGGGAGCGGAAAGCCTGAAGCTTTCTTT	CASSQDSGSGKPEAFF
TRBV6-2/TRBV6-3	NA	14	NA	TRBJ1-2	TGTGCCAGCAGCCAGGGACCCGCCTCTTATGGCTACACCTTC	CASSQGPASYGYTF
TRBV6-1	TRBD1	14	NA	TRBJ1-6	TGTGCCAGCAGTGTCAGTCAGGGGGATTCACCCCTCCACTTT	CASSVSQGDSPLHF
TRBV5-6	NA	14	NA	TRBJ1-5	TGTGCCAGCAGCCCGGCGGGAAGCAATCAGCCCCAGCATTTT	CASSPAGSNQPQHF
TRBV12-3/TRBV12-4	TRBD1	12	few	TRBJ1-2	TGTGCCAGCACCAAACAGGGGTATGGCTACACCTTC	CASTKQGYGYTF
TRBV6-5	TRBD2	16	once	TRBJ2-7	TGTGCCAGCAGTTACTCCGGGACTAGCGGTTCCTACGAGCAGTACTTC	CASSYSGTSGSYEQYF
TRBV18	NA	14	few	TRBJ2-1	TGTGCCAGCTCAACTCGACAACAATACAATGAGCAGTTCTTC	CASSTRQQYNEQFF
TRBV12-3/TRBV12-4	TRBD2	17	NA	TRBJ2-7	TGTGCCAGCAGTCCTCTGCTACTTAGCGGGATCAACCACGAGCAGTACTTC	CASSPLLLSGINHEQYF
TRBV2	NA	14	many	TRBJ2-2	TGTGCCAGCAGTGTTGAGGTATCGGCCGGGGAGCTGTTTTTT	CASSVEVSAGELFF
TRBV28	NA	11	NA	TRBJ1-2	TGTGCCAGCAGTTCGCCCTATGGCTACACCTTC	CASSSPYGYTF
TRBV20-1	NA	12	NA	TRBJ2-3	TGCAGTGCTAGAGATCGTGACCGGGCGCAGTATTTT	CSARDRDRAQYF
TRBV12-3/TRBV12-4	NA	14	NA	TRBJ2-1	TGTGCCAGCAGCCAACCGACTAGTGGTAGTGAGCAGTTCTTC	CASSQPTSGSEQFF
TRBV6-4	NA	14	NA	TRBJ2-2	TGTGCCAGCAGTGAAAGAGGGGGCACCGGGGAGCTGTTTTTT	CASSERGGTGELFF
TRBV4-2	TRBD2	14	NA	TRBJ2-1	TGTGCCAGCAGCCCAGATAGCGGGTACGATGAGCAGTTCTTC	CASSPDSGYDEQFF
TRBV4-3	TRBD1	15	many	TRBJ1-2	TGCGCCAGCAGCCCCGGACAGGGGGTAGACTATGGCTACACCTTC	CASSPGQGVDYGYTF
TRBV28	NA	16	NA	TRBJ1-6	TGTGCCAGCAGTTTAACAGGGACTATCTATAATTCACCCCTCCACTTT	CASSLTGTIYNSPLHF
TRBV2	NA	17	once	TRBJ1-3	TGTGCCAGCAGTGAGACATTGTTAGCGGGGAGACGGAACACCATATATTTT	CASSETLLAGRRNTIYF
TRBV20-1	NA	12	few	TRBJ2-5	TGCAGTGCTAGGGCGGGAAGAGAGACCCAGTACTTC	CSARAGRETQYF
TRBV19	NA	14	NA	TRBJ1-1	TGTGCCAGTAGTCCAAGACTGGAAGGTGCTGAAGCTTTCTTT	CASSPRLEGAEAFF
TRBV4-1	TRBD2	17	NA	TRBJ2-3	TGCGCCAGCAGCCAAGATAGGACTAGCGGGGGGAGGAATACGCAGTATTTT	CASSQDRTSGGRNTQYF
TRBV14	NA	12	once	TRBJ1-1	TGTGCCAGCAGCCAAGATCGAGTTCTTGCTTTCTTT	CASSQDRVLAFF
TRBV6-1	TRBD2	14	few	TRBJ2-5	TGTGCCAGCAGTCTAGCGGGGGGCAAAGAGACCCAGTACTTC	CASSLAGGKETQYF
TRBV20-1	TRBD1	17	NA	TRBJ2-3	TGCAGTGCTAGAGGGGAAGGGACAGGGGCCAGCACAGATACGCAGTATTTT	CSARGEGTGASTDTQYF
TRBV3-1	TRBD1	17	few	TRBJ1-1	TGTGCCAGCAGCCAAGCGTCTGGAGGGACAGGGAACACTGAAGCTTTCTTT	CASSQASGGTGNTEAFF
TRBV20-1	TRBD2	16	NA	TRBJ2-3	TGCAGTGCTAGTAGCGGGGGGGCCAAGTTCGCAGATACGCAGTATTTT	CSASSGGAKFADTQYF
TRBV5-1	NA	15	NA	TRBJ2-1	TGCGCCAGCAGCTTGGAGGGGGGGCGGGGCAATGAGCAGTTCTTC	CASSLEGGRGNEQFF
TRBV29-1	NA	12	NA	TRBJ2-3	TGCAGCGTTGAATCCCCAACAGATACGCAGTATTTT	CSVESPTDTQYF
TRBV4-1	NA	17	many	TRBJ1-1	TGCGCCAGCAGCCAAGGGGTGGGGCCGGGGATGAACACTGAAGCTTTCTTT	CASSQGVGPGMNTEAFF
TRBV20-1	NA	12	NA	TRBJ1-2	TGCAGTGCTAAGGCAGGGTTCGAAGGCTACACCTTC	CSAKAGFEGYTF
TRBV20-1	NA	13	NA	TRBJ1-4	TGCAGTGCTAGATCCGATACTAATGAAAAACTGTTTTTT	CSARSDTNEKLFF
TRBV6-2/TRBV6-3	TRBD2	15	NA	TRBJ2-5	TGTGCCAGCAGTTACCGACTAGCGGGAGGGGAGACCCAGTACTTC	CASSYRLAGGETQYF
TRBV12-3/TRBV12-4	TRBD2	14	NA	TRBJ2-1	TGTGCCAGCACAATGGGACTAGCGTTTAATGAGCAGTTCTTC	CASTMGLAFNEQFF